The T cell receptor (beta chain) under discussion was sequenced for a study of T cell responses to AZD1222 COVID-19 vaccine. Trimming removed 7 bases at V and 5 bases at J, with 8 bases between. Germline V gene sequence: CDR1 SNHLY, CDR2 FYNNEI. This CDR3 contains 11 residues. This table comes from immunoSEQ multiplex PCR, and its TCRdb copy is limited to in-frame clones, with some not included. The table records 100,000 to 150,000 clones, about 90% of them present only once. Sequenced material: peripheral blood, taken on day 0 of AZD1222 vaccination. The sequence was collected from an adult in good health. J is TRBJ1-2 and V is TRBV2, with D uncertain. In DNA, the CDR3 is TGTGCCAGCAACCCCCAGTATGGCTACACCTTC. Amino acids: CASNPQYGYTF.